Below, 2 T cell receptor beta chains from the same sample are listed, as sequenced in a study of metastatic and nonmetastatic thyroid tumors. No treatment of any kind had been given to any patient before thyroid surgery. TCRdb called clones again from the PCR reads with MiXCR. Of about 53,000 clones in the sample, approximately 20% are singletons; the top ten hold around 4%. Sequenced input: blood. These receptors came from a female donor with papillary thyroid cancer or a benign thyroid nodule (not recorded which). Some clones in this sample may be carry-over from other donors' samples.

This clone was counted at least ten times. The chain couples TRBV5-4 to TRBJ2-3; 7 bases map to TRBD2. The CDR3 totals 14 residues. V shed 5 bases and J 4 bases; nucleotides not matched to a gene: 7. Germline CDR1 SGHNT, CDR2 YYREEE (reference sequence). This CDR3 is CASSSGLVPDTQYF. In DNA form, the CDR3 reads TGTGCCAGCAGTTCAGGACTAGTTCCAGATACGCAGTATTTT.

This clone was counted at least ten times. The CDR3 reads CASSPGATQDNEQFF. CDR3 coding DNA: TGTGCCAGCAGCCCCGGGGCGACACAGGACAATGAGCAGTTCTTC. The J gene is TRBJ2-1, the V gene TRBV11-3, with D perhaps being TRBD1 or TRBD2 (5 bases each). The V and J ends lost 5 bases and 5 bases respectively, with 16 bases between them. This CDR3 has 15 residues. Germline V gene data show CDR1 as SGHNT and CDR2 as YENEEA.